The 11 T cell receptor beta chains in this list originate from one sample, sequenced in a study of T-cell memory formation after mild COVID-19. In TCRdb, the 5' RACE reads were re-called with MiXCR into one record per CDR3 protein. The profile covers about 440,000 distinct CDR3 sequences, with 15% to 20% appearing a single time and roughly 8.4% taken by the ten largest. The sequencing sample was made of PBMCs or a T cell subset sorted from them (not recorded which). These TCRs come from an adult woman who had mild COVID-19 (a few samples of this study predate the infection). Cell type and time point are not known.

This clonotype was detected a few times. CDR3 sequence: CASQNQYYEQYF. DNA for the CDR3: TGTGCCAGCCAGAACCAATACTACGAGCAGTACTTC. The chain joins TRBV6-5 to TRBJ2-7; unclear D gene. Germline V gives CDR1 MNHEY, CDR2 SVGAGI. V was cut by 8 bases and J by 3 bases, with 11 bases left in between. This CDR3 is 12 amino acids long.

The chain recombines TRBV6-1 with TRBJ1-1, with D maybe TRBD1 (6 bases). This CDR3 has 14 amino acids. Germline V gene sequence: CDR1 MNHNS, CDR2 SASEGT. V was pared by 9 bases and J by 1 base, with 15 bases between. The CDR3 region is CASRARGENTEAFF. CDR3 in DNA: TGTGCCAGTCGGGCCAGGGGAGAGAACACTGAAGCTTTCTTT.

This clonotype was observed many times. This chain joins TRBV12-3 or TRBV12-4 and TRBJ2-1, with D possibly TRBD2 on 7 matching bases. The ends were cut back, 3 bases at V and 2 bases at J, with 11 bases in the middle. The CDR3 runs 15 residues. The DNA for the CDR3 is TGTGCCAGCAGTTTTTCGGGGGGCGCCTACAATGAGCAGTTCTTC. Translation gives CASSFSGGAYNEQFF.

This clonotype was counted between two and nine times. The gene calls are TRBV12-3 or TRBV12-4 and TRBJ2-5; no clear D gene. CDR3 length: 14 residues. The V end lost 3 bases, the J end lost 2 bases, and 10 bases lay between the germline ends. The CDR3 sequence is CASSFQRFQETQYF. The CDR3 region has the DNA TGTGCCAGCAGTTTTCAACGATTTCAAGAGACCCAGTACTTC.

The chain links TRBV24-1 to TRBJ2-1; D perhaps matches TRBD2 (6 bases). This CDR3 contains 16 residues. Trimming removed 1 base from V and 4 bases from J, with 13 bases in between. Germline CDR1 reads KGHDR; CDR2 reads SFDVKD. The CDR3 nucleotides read TGTGCCACCAGTGATTTTCGGACTAATGAGTACAATGAGCAGTTCTTC. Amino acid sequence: CATSDFRTNEYNEQFF.

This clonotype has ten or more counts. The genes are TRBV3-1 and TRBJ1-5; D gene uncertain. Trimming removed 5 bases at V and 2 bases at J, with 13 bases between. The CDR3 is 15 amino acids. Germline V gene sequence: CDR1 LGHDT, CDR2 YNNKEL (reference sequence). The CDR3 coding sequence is TGTGCCAGCAGCTTCACCATGAACGGCAATCAGCCCCAGCATTTT. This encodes CASSFTMNGNQPQHF.

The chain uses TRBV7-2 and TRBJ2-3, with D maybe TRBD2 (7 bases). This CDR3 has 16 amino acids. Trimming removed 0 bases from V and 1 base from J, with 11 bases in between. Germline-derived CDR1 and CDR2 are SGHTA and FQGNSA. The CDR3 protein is CASSLAGGGGTDTQYF. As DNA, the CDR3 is TGTGCCAGCAGCTTAGCTGGGGGGGGCGGCACAGATACGCAGTATTTT.

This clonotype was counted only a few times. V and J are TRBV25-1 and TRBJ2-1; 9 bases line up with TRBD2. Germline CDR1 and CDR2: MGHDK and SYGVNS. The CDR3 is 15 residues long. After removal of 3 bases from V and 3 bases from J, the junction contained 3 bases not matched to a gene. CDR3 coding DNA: TGTGCCAGCAGTGAGGGACTAGCTCACTACAATGAGCAGTTCTTC. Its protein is CASSEGLAHYNEQFF. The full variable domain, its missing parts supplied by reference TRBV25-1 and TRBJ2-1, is EADIYQTPRYLVIGTGKKITLECSQTMGHDKMYWYQQDPGMELHLIHYSYGVNSTEKGDLSSESTVSRIRTEHFPLTLESARPSHTSQYLCASSEGLAHYNEQFFGPGTRLTVL.

Here the CDR3 reads CASSLVGSDTQYF. The CDR3 DNA reads as TGTGCCAGCAGCTTAGTAGGGTCAGATACGCAGTATTTT. V is TRBV7-2 and J is TRBJ2-3; D is uncertain. From germline, CDR1 is SGHTA and CDR2 FQGNSA. This CDR3 has 13 amino acids. The ends were cut back, 1 base at V and 4 bases at J, with 6 bases in the middle. Full variable domain (remainder filled in from reference TRBV7-2 and TRBJ2-3): GAGVSQSPSNKVTEKGKDVELRCDPISGHTALYWYRQSLGQGLEFLIYFQGNSAPDKSGLPSDRFSAERTGGSVSTLTIQRTQQEDSAVYLCASSLVGSDTQYFGPGTRLTVL.

In nucleotides, the CDR3 is TGTGCCACCAGGGAGACGGGAAGGAACTACGAGCAGTACTTC. Residues: CATRETGRNYEQYF. V is TRBV15 and J is TRBJ2-7; weak D call: TRBD2 (5 bases). The length of the CDR3 is 14 residues. CDR1 and CDR2 from the germline V gene are LNHNV and YYDKDF (reference sequence). Deletions cut 6 bases from V and 3 bases from J, with 15 bases between.

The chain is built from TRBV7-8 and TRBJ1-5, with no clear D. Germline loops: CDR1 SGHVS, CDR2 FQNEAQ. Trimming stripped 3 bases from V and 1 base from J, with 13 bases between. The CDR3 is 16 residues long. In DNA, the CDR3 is TGTGCCAGCAGCTTGGGAAGGACGGGGAGCAATCAGCCCCAGCATTTT. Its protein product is CASSLGRTGSNQPQHF. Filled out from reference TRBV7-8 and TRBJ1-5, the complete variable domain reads GAGVSQSPRYKVAKRGQDVALRCDPISGHVSLFWYQQALGQGPEFLTYFQNEAQLDKSGLPSDRFFAERPEGSVSTLKIQRTQQEDSAVYLCASSLGRTGSNQPQHFGDGTRLSIL.